Each of the 28 T cell receptor beta chains below was sequenced from the same sample in a study of shared clonotypes between healthy human individuals. This table comes from immunoSEQ multiplex PCR, and its TCRdb copy is limited to in-frame clones, with some not included. The sample yields roughly 320,000 clones, around 86% seen once. Sequenced: memory CD8+ T cells sorted from blood. Subset here: CD45RO+ cells pooled with CCR7-negative TemRA cells. The receptor set was obtained from a man between 18 and 29 years old in good health.

The chain joins TRBV4-1 to TRBJ2-2; D remains ambiguous. Per germline, CDR1 MGHRA and CDR2 YSYEKL. V lost 1 base and J lost 1, with 4 bases in between. The CDR3 extends over 14 amino acids. CDR3 sequence: CASSQGQNTGELFF. In DNA, the CDR3 is TGCGCCAGCAGCCAAGGACAGAACACCGGGGAGCTGTTTTTT.

The count of this clone is one. J is TRBJ2-3 and V is TRBV5-1; TRBD2 matches at 11 bases. The germline gives CDR1 SGHRS, CDR2 YFSETQ. The CDR3 is made up of 16 amino acids. V was pared by 5 bases and J by 1 base, with 6 bases of the junction left unmatched. In nucleotides, the CDR3 is TGCGCCAGCAGTTATCCGGGACTAGCGGGCACAGATACGCAGTATTTT. Encoded protein: CASSYPGLAGTDTQYF.

V usage is TRBV19 and J usage is TRBJ1-1; no firm D call. Per germline, CDR1 LNHDA and CDR2 SQIVND (reference sequence). The V end lost 9 bases, the J end lost 11 bases, and 16 bases lay between the germline ends. This CDR3 region has 11 residues. CDR3 region: CASYDPSGAFF. Here the CDR3 DNA reads TGTGCCAGCTACGACCCAAGCGGGGCTTTCTTT. The full variable domain, rest sourced from reference TRBV19 and TRBJ1-1, is DGGITQSPKYLFRKEGQNVTLSCEQNLNHDAMYWYRQDPGQGLRLIYYSQIVNDFQKGDIAEGYSVSREKKESFPLTVTSAQKNPTAFYLCASYDPSGAFFGQGTRLTVV.

The V gene is TRBV10-3, the J gene TRBJ1-1; 8 nucleotides align to TRBD1. Trimming at V came to 6 bases and at J to 1 base, leaving 4 bases not matched to a gene. This CDR3 has 14 amino acids. Germline CDR1 and CDR2: ENHRY and SYGVKD. The CDR3 is CAIRAGTGNTEAFF. The CDR3 nucleotides are TGTGCCATCAGGGCCGGGACAGGGAACACTGAAGCTTTCTTT.

The chain joins TRBV7-9 to TRBJ2-1; 16 bases are shared with TRBD2. The germline V gene has CDR1 SEHNR and CDR2 FQNEAQ (reference sequence). The V segment lost 5 bases and the J segment 4 bases; nucleotides outside the gene matches: 8. The CDR3 contains 18 residues. CDR3 in amino acids: CASSLQGLAGGPYNEQFF. The CDR3 DNA is TGTGCCAGCAGCCTTCAGGGACTAGCGGGAGGGCCGTACAATGAGCAGTTCTTC.

This clone appeared many times. The chain links TRBV7-2 to TRBJ1-5; D call uncertain. The V gene lost 4 bases and the J gene lost 3 bases, with 19 bases spanning the gap. From germline, CDR1 is SGHTA and CDR2 FQGNSA. The CDR3 length is 17 residues. The CDR3 coding sequence is TGTGCCAGCAGCTCTCAAACCGCTTACAGCCTCAATCAGCCCCAGCATTTT. This gives the protein CASSSQTAYSLNQPQHF.

J is TRBJ2-6 and V is TRBV10-3, with D unclear. The CDR3 loop spans 13 amino acids. CDR1 is ENHRY and CDR2 is SYGVKD in the germline V gene. V was shortened by 8 bases and J by 6 bases, with 11 bases between the two germline ends. CDR3 sequence reads: CAICEPEANVLTF. Written as DNA, the CDR3 is TGTGCCATCTGCGAGCCAGAGGCCAACGTCCTGACTTTC.

This chain joins TRBV19 and TRBJ2-1; 10 bases are shared with TRBD2. Looked up from germline, CDR1 is LNHDA and CDR2 is SQIVND (reference sequence). Trimming cost V 5 bases and J 6 bases; bases outside gene matches: 19. The CDR3 is 19 amino acids. CDR3 nucleotides: TGTGCCAGTAGTTCTCCCGGGACTAGCGCCCGCCTGGAGGGCAATGAGCAGTTCTTC. Encoded protein: CASSSPGTSARLEGNEQFF. Full variable domain (outside the CDR3, taken from reference TRBV19 and TRBJ2-1): DGGITQSPKYLFRKEGQNVTLSCEQNLNHDAMYWYRQDPGQGLRLIYYSQIVNDFQKGDIAEGYSVSREKKESFPLTVTSAQKNPTAFYLCASSSPGTSARLEGNEQFFGPGTRLTVL.

This chain connects TRBV5-6 to TRBJ2-5, with D perhaps TRBD1 or TRBD2 (5 bases each). Germline lookup yields CDR1 SGHDT and CDR2 YYEEEE. V lost 1 base and J 5 bases, leaving 24 bases between the germline ends. The CDR3 sequence is 18 residues long. The CDR3 sequence: CASSLLLSGLPFGETQYF. The DNA of the CDR3 is TGTGCCAGCAGCTTGCTGCTGTCGGGGCTCCCTTTCGGGGAGACCCAGTACTTC.

This chain uses TRBV13 with TRBJ1-3, with 7 bases aligning to TRBD1. The CDR3 is made up of 16 amino acids. Germline CDR1 and CDR2: PRHDT and FYEKMQ (reference sequence). Trimming took 5 bases from V and 0 from J; bases not matched to a gene: 7. The CDR3 DNA reads TGTGCCAGCAGCCGGACGGACAGGAGCTCTGGAAACACCATATATTTT. Its translation is CASSRTDRSSGNTIYF.

To note about this clone: Other DNA sequences within the sample encode an identical CDR3. The chain's CDR3 is CAWSGSGKRDTQYF. CDR3 DNA: TGTGCCTGGAGTGGCAGCGGGAAGAGAGATACGCAGTATTTT. V gene TRBV30 combines with J gene TRBJ2-3; 7 nucleotides line up with TRBD2. Germline lookup yields CDR1 GTSNPN and CDR2 SVGIG (reference sequence). With V trimmed by 1 base and J by 5 bases, 6 bases remained unmatched. This CDR3 comprises 14 residues.

This chain joins TRBV7-8 and TRBJ1-5; D is uncertain. The CDR3 loop spans 16 amino acids. Germline CDR1 reads SGHVS; CDR2 reads FQNEAQ. The V gene lost 1 base and the J gene lost 3 bases, with 13 bases spanning the gap. The CDR3 protein is CASSLGFGDPNQPQHF. CDR3 in DNA: TGTGCCAGCAGCTTAGGGTTCGGGGATCCCAATCAGCCCCAGCATTTT. The variable domain in full, completed from reference TRBV7-8 and TRBJ1-5, reads GAGVSQSPRYKVAKRGQDVALRCDPISGHVSLFWYQQALGQGPEFLTYFQNEAQLDKSGLPSDRFFAERPEGSVSTLKIQRTQQEDSAVYLCASSLGFGDPNQPQHFGDGTRLSIL.

The chain has TRBV20-1 and TRBJ2-1; D call uncertain. The V end lost 2 bases, the J end lost 5 bases, and 4 bases lay between the germline ends. Germline CDR1 reads DFQATT; CDR2 reads SNEGSKA (reference sequence). The CDR3 is 11 residues long. Written as DNA, the CDR3 is TGCAGTGCTAGACAGCACAATGAGCAGTTCTTC. Protein product: CSARQHNEQFF.

The chain has TRBV9 and TRBJ2-1, with 11 bases fitting TRBD2. With 4 bases clipped from V and 1 base from J, the junction kept 7 bases outside the gene matches. The length of the CDR3 is 17 residues. From germline, CDR1 is SGDLS and CDR2 YYNGEE. The CDR3 loop is CASSLSGTSGSYNEQFF. For the CDR3, the DNA is TGTGCCAGCAGCTTGTCCGGGACTAGCGGTTCCTACAATGAGCAGTTCTTC.

The chain recombines TRBV5-6 with TRBJ2-1; D uncertain. This CDR3 spans 13 amino acids. Between the trimmed V and J ends, which lost 5 bases and 3 bases, there was a span of 9 bases. Germline V lookup: CDR1 SGHDT, CDR2 YYEEEE. The CDR3 protein is CASSQQIYNEQFF. In DNA, the CDR3 is TGTGCCAGCAGTCAACAGATCTACAATGAGCAGTTCTTC. Full variable domain (outside the CDR3, taken from reference TRBV5-6 and TRBJ2-1): DAGVTQSPTHLIKTRGQQVTLRCSPKSGHDTVSWYQQALGQGPQFIFQYYEEEERQRGNFPDRFSGHQFPNYSSELNVNALLLGDSALYLCASSQQIYNEQFFGPGTRLTVL.

The gene calls are TRBV27 and TRBJ2-1; 8 bases match TRBD2. The CDR3 runs 16 residues. Unmatched junction bases numbered 10, after V lost 6 bases and J lost 3 bases. Per germline, CDR1 MNHEY and CDR2 SMNVEV (reference sequence). The CDR3 is CASSSSAGAIYNEQFF. As DNA, the CDR3 is TGTGCCAGCAGCAGCTCAGCGGGGGCGATCTACAATGAGCAGTTCTTC.

The chain couples TRBV7-9 to TRBJ1-1; D remains unclear. CDR1 and CDR2 (germline): SEHNR, FQNEAQ (reference sequence). This CDR3 contains 12 residues. Between the trimmed V and J ends, which lost 2 bases and 8 bases, there was a span of 9 bases. This CDR3 reads CASSLYADEAFF. CDR3 nucleotide sequence: TGTGCCAGCAGCTTATATGCGGACGAAGCTTTCTTT.

The genes are TRBV7-9 and TRBJ2-7, with D unresolved. The germline CDR1 and CDR2 sequences are SEHNR and FQNEAQ (reference sequence). The CDR3 totals 14 residues. V lost 3 bases, J lost 0 bases, and 9 bases lay in between. The DNA for the CDR3 is TGTGCCAGCAGCTTCGATCCTACCTCCTACGAGCAGTACTTC. The encoded protein is CASSFDPTSYEQYF.

The gene calls are TRBV6-6 and TRBJ2-1, with D possibly TRBD2 on 6 matching bases. The CDR3 has 15 amino acids. The germline V gene encodes CDR1 MNHNY and CDR2 SVGAGI (reference sequence). Trimming took 3 bases from V and 0 from J, leaving 9 bases between them. Here the CDR3 reads CASSYSGTSYNEQFF. The DNA of the CDR3 is TGTGCCAGCAGTTATAGCGGTACCTCCTACAATGAGCAGTTCTTC.

The rearrangement uses TRBV28 and TRBJ1-1; no firm D call. Germline V lookup: CDR1 MDHEN, CDR2 SYDVKM. The CDR3 spans 11 residues. V lost 4 bases to trimming and J lost 6 bases, with 6 bases between them. The CDR3 spells CASSSSPEAFF. DNA for the CDR3: TGTGCCAGCAGTTCCAGCCCTGAAGCTTTCTTT.

This chain uses TRBV19 with TRBJ1-2; a possible D gene is TRBD1 (5 bases). V was cut by 3 bases and J by 5 bases, with 10 bases left in between. CDR1 is LNHDA and CDR2 is SQIVND in the germline V gene (reference sequence). The CDR3 is 13 amino acids. The CDR3 bases are TGTGCCAGTAGTATTGGGCAGGGTTATGGCTACACCTTC. It is translated as CASSIGQGYGYTF.

The rearrangement links TRBV4-3 to TRBJ2-1; D gene uncertain. Germline V gives CDR1 LGHNA, CDR2 YSLEER. The CDR3 runs to 16 residues. The V end lost 0 bases, the J end lost 3 bases, and 12 bases lay between the germline ends. The CDR3 sequence: CASSQDGSSYYNEQFF. CDR3 in DNA: TGCGCCAGCAGCCAAGATGGCAGCAGTTACTACAATGAGCAGTTCTTC.

This sequence joins TRBV13 and TRBJ1-1; D gene uncertain. Germline assignment: CDR1 PRHDT and CDR2 FYEKMQ (reference sequence). V shed 5 bases and J shed 1 base, with 11 bases lying between them. This CDR3 spans 14 amino acids. CDR3 sequence reads: CASSLPDGNTEAFF. The CDR3 DNA sequence: TGTGCCAGCAGCCTCCCGGACGGGAACACTGAAGCTTTCTTT. The full variable domain, rest sourced from reference TRBV13 and TRBJ1-1, is AAGVIQSPRHLIKEKRETATLKCYPIPRHDTVYWYQQGPGQDPQFLISFYEKMQSDKGSIPDRFSAQQFSDYHSELNMSSLELGDSALYFCASSLPDGNTEAFFGQGTRLTVV.

This rearrangement joins TRBV28 to TRBJ2-1; 7 bases fit TRBD1. Losses at the gene ends were 8 bases for V and 9 bases for J; bases not matched to a gene: 22. There are 17 residues in the CDR3. Germline V gene data show CDR1 as MDHEN and CDR2 as SYDVKM. The CDR3 nucleotides read TGTGCCAGCGCGGAACTACAGGGGAGAGGGGATTTGGTTGAGCAGTTCTTC. This encodes CASAELQGRGDLVEQFF.

V gene TRBV7-9 combines with J gene TRBJ1-5, with 7 bases aligning to TRBD1. V lost 4 bases and J lost 3; bases outside the gene matches: 6. This CDR3 comprises 15 residues. The germline gives CDR1 SEHNR, CDR2 FQNEAQ (reference sequence). DNA of the CDR3: TGTGCCAGCAGCTCCGGACAGGCCTCCAATCAGCCCCAGCATTTT. Its protein is CASSSGQASNQPQHF.

The chain uses TRBV5-6 and TRBJ2-7; D is undetermined. Germline values: CDR1 SGHDT, CDR2 YYEEEE. The V end lost 2 bases, the J end lost 2 bases, and 8 bases lay between the germline ends. The CDR3 consists of 13 residues. The CDR3 sequence: CASSFFQTYEQYF. The CDR3 DNA sequence: TGTGCCAGCAGCTTTTTTCAGACCTACGAGCAGTACTTC.

The chain combines TRBV9 with TRBJ2-7, with a tentative D call TRBD1 (5 bases). Trimming left V 0 bases short and J 1 base short, with 8 bases between. Germline lookup yields CDR1 SGDLS and CDR2 YYNGEE. This CDR3 spans 14 amino acids. In nucleotides, the CDR3 is TGTGCCAGCAGCGTAGGCGACAGATCCTACGAGCAGTACTTC. Protein: CASSVGDRSYEQYF.

This CDR3 reads CASSLPGTGDHEQFF. CDR3 DNA sequence: TGTGCCAGCAGTTTGCCGGGGACAGGGGACCATGAGCAGTTCTTC. This chain uses TRBV27 with TRBJ2-1; 10 nucleotides line up with TRBD1. V was clipped by 3 bases and J by 8 bases; unmatched bases: 7. Germline CDR1 MNHEY, CDR2 SMNVEV (reference sequence). The CDR3 is 15 amino acids.